A single sample is the source of the 18 T cell receptor beta chains below, sequenced in a study of T-cell reconstitution after alpha-beta-depleted transplantation in children. TCRbeta library construction was performed incorporating unique molecular identifiers. MiXCR, applied by TCRdb to the PCR reads, yields one record per CDR3 protein. The table records approximately 16,000 distinct CDR3 sequences, about 5% of them present only once. The material was PBMCs, obtained before TCRalphabeta/CD19-depleted stem cell transplant. The receptors come from a boy between 10 and 17 years old with acute lymphoblastic leukemia, due to receive a stem cell transplant.

This clonotype was detected ten times or more. The CDR3 bases are TGTGCCAGCAGCCGCGAGGGGGGGTCCTACGAGCAGTACTTC. Its protein product is CASSREGGSYEQYF. The rearrangement joins TRBV14 to TRBJ2-7; the D gene is possibly TRBD2 (7 bases). Per germline, CDR1 SGHDN and CDR2 FVKESK. This CDR3 has 14 residues. Trimming removed 4 bases from V and 1 base from J, with 11 bases in between. Filled out from reference TRBV14 and TRBJ2-7, the complete variable domain reads EAGVTQFPSHSVIEKGQTVTLRCDPISGHDNLYWYRRVMGKEIKFLLHFVKESKQDESGMPNNRFLAERTGGTYSTLKVQPAELEDSGVYFCASSREGGSYEQYFGPGTRLTVT.

In this sample, this clonotype turned up many times. The chain recombines TRBV24-1 with TRBJ2-1; D possibly corresponds to TRBD2 (5 bases). The CDR3 has 15 residues. Between the trimmed V and J ends, which lost 3 bases and 6 bases, there was a span of 14 bases. Looked up from germline, CDR1 is KGHDR and CDR2 is SFDVKD. This chain's CDR3 is CATSDALSGLNEQFF. CDR3 bases: TGTGCCACCAGTGATGCGCTGAGCGGTCTCAATGAGCAGTTCTTC.

This clonotype occurred many times. The chain joins TRBV4-3 to TRBJ2-7; possible D gene TRBD1, 5 bases. The CDR3 totals 14 residues. V was pared by 4 bases and J by 8 bases, with 18 bases between. Germline V lookup: CDR1 LGHNA, CDR2 YSLEER. The DNA for the CDR3 is TGCGCCAGCAGCCGTAGAATTGGCCAGGGCCAGCAGTACTTC. The encoded protein is CASSRRIGQGQQYF.

This clonotype was observed at least ten times. The V gene is TRBV6-5, the J gene TRBJ2-7, with a tentative D call TRBD2 (6 bases). CDR3 size: 13 residues. The V and J ends lost 11 bases and 7 bases respectively, with 21 bases between them. From germline, CDR1 is MNHEY and CDR2 SVGAGI. Here the CDR3 reads CASGGVRVLEQYF. The DNA of the CDR3 is TGTGCCTCCGGCGGGGTAAGGGTTTTGGAGCAGTACTTC.

This clonotype has a count of ten or more. The chain carries TRBV24-1 and TRBJ2-5; D remains unclear. V gave up 3 bases and J gave up 5 bases, with 15 bases separating them. The length of the CDR3 is 15 residues. The V gene's germline CDR1 is KGHDR and CDR2 SFDVKD. Here the CDR3 DNA reads TGTGCCACCAGTGATAGCAAGCCGGCAGGCGAGACCCAGTACTTC. Its protein product is CATSDSKPAGETQYF.

Ten or more counts support this clonotype. The chain is built from TRBV3-1 and TRBJ1-1, with D perhaps TRBD1 (5 bases). The CDR3 is made up of 14 amino acids. V was trimmed by 6 bases and J by 2 bases, leaving 13 bases between them. The V gene's germline CDR1 is LGHDT and CDR2 YNNKEL (reference sequence). This CDR3 reads CASRMGVANTEAFF. The CDR3 DNA sequence: TGTGCCAGCAGAATGGGGGTAGCCAACACTGAAGCTTTCTTT.

The chain carries TRBV6-5 and TRBJ1-1; D is ambiguous. Trimming left V 6 bases short and J 2 bases short, with 10 bases between. CDR1 MNHEY and CDR2 SVGAGI come from the germline V gene. The CDR3 length is 13 residues. CDR3 region: CASRNSINTEAFF. The CDR3 region has the DNA TGTGCCAGCAGGAACAGCATTAACACTGAAGCTTTCTTT.

Ten or more counts support this clonotype. The gene calls are TRBV6-5 and TRBJ2-5, with 12 bases aligning to TRBD2. Germline V gene data show CDR1 as MNHEY and CDR2 as SVGAGI. CDR3 length: 17 amino acids. Germline trimming cut 11 bases from V and 1 base from J; bases unmatched to any gene: 14. The CDR3, as DNA: TGTGCCTCCTCAGCGGGGACTAGCGGGCCGTTCCAAGAGACCCAGTACTTC. This codes for CASSAGTSGPFQETQYF.

This clonotype has ten or more counts. The gene calls are TRBV11-2 and TRBJ2-1, with a possible D match to TRBD1 (5 bases). CDR1 and CDR2 (germline): SGHAT, FQNNGV. This CDR3 has 18 amino acids. The V and J ends lost 3 bases and 1 base respectively, with 19 bases between them. Here the CDR3 DNA reads TGTGCCAGCAGCTTGTCGACAGTGGGGATAAGGTCCTACAATGAGCAGTTCTTC. This translates into CASSLSTVGIRSYNEQFF. The full variable domain, rest sourced from reference TRBV11-2 and TRBJ2-1, is EAGVAQSPRYKIIEKRQSVAFWCNPISGHATLYWYQQILGQGPKLLIQFQNNGVVDDSQLPKDRFSAERLKGVDSTLKIQPAKLEDSAVYLCASSLSTVGIRSYNEQFFGPGTRLTVL.

This clonotype occurred many times. The chain recombines TRBV27 with TRBJ2-7; TRBD2 aligns across 9 bases. V shed 2 bases, J shed 1 base, and the junction held 6 bases outside the gene matches. CDR1 is MNHEY, CDR2 SMNVEV, per germline (reference sequence). The CDR3 contains 16 residues. CDR3 coding DNA: TGTGCCAGCAGTTTACTGAGTAGCGGGAGTTCCTACGAGCAGTACTTC. Its translation: CASSLLSSGSSYEQYF.

This chain joins TRBV11-2 and TRBJ2-5; D might be TRBD1 (6 bases). Germline V lookup: CDR1 SGHAT, CDR2 FQNNGV. V lost 4 bases and J 5 bases, leaving 20 bases between the germline ends. This CDR3 contains 16 residues. CDR3 nucleotide sequence: TGTGCCAGCAGCTCACCCCGGGACATGGGCTGGGAGACCCAGTACTTC. Encoded protein: CASSSPRDMGWETQYF.

There are many counts of this clonotype. V is TRBV4-1 and J is TRBJ2-3; D uncertain. The V gene lost 2 bases and the J gene lost 6 bases, with 15 bases spanning the gap. CDR3 length: 15 residues. Germline values: CDR1 MGHRA, CDR2 YSYEKL. This chain's CDR3 is CASSQFKGTGDTQYF. The CDR3 nucleotides are TGCGCCAGCAGCCAATTTAAGGGAACCGGGGATACGCAGTATTTT.

This clonotype came up many times. The chain has TRBV7-3 and TRBJ1-1; 10 positions agree with TRBD1. CDR3 size: 15 residues. J lost 4 bases, V lost 5 bases, and 7 bases had no gene match. Germline loops: CDR1 SGHTA, CDR2 FQGTGA. The CDR3 nucleotides are TGTGCCAGCAGCCAGACAGGGGGCTTGAGCACTGAAGCTTTCTTT. Residues: CASSQTGGLSTEAFF.

This clonotype was seen repeatedly, ten times or more. The chain joins TRBV19 to TRBJ2-7; 7 nucleotides match TRBD2. Germline values: CDR1 LNHDA, CDR2 SQIVND (reference sequence). This CDR3 region has 14 residues. V trimming: 3 bases; J trimming: 0 bases; junction bases outside the gene matches: 2. The CDR3, as DNA: TGTGCCAGTAGTATTAGCGGGTTCTCCTACGAGCAGTACTTC. It encodes CASSISGFSYEQYF.

This clonotype was picked up many times. CDR3 nucleotide sequence: TGTGCCAGCAGCGCGCCTCGGACTAGCGGGGGAACTAGCACAGATACGCAGTATTTT. This encodes CASSAPRTSGGTSTDTQYF. This chain uses TRBV9 with TRBJ2-3; the match to TRBD2 covers 13 bases. The CDR3 extends over 19 amino acids. CDR1 is SGDLS, CDR2 YYNGEE, per germline. V lost 3 bases to trimming and J lost 0 bases; unmatched junction nucleotides: 10.

Judged by abundance, this clonotype is medium-sized (0.01 to 0.1%). V gene TRBV29-1 combines with J gene TRBJ2-3; 11 positions agree with TRBD2. The CDR3 runs 14 residues. CDR1 and CDR2 (germline): SQVTM, ANQGSEA. J lost 4 bases, V lost 8 bases, and 8 bases had no gene match. CDR3 DNA sequence: TGCAGCTCCACTAGCGGGAGTGGCGCAGATACGCAGTATTTT. Translated, it gives CSSTSGSGADTQYF.

In its sample, this clonotype was seen many times. The chain couples TRBV6-5 to TRBJ2-1; 7 nucleotides align to TRBD2. Germline V gives CDR1 MNHEY, CDR2 SVGAGI. Trimming cost V 6 bases and J 7 bases; bases outside gene matches: 15. The CDR3 is 16 amino acids. CDR3 in amino acids: CASSPLVAGAGNEQFF. The DNA of the CDR3 is TGTGCCAGCAGCCCCTTGGTTGCGGGAGCTGGTAATGAGCAGTTCTTC.

This clonotype was detected many times. The chain employs TRBV6-2 or TRBV6-3 and TRBJ1-5; 8 nucleotides line up with TRBD1. V lost 6 bases, J lost 6 bases, and 10 bases stayed unmatched. CDR1 and CDR2 (germline): MNHEY, SVGEGT. The CDR3 spans 15 residues. CDR3 region: CASSRYDRGAQPQHF. CDR3 coding DNA: TGTGCCAGCAGCCGATACGACAGGGGCGCTCAGCCCCAGCATTTT.